This T cell receptor (beta chain) is drawn from a study of OX40 agonist ivuxolimab in advanced cancers. Notes on the research overall: The costimulatory receptor OX40 (CD134) was targeted by ivuxolimab, a fully human IgG2 agonistic monoclonal antibody. Intravenous ivuxolimab was administered to patients every 2 weeks at six dose levels: 0.01, 0.1, 0.3, 1.5, 3 and 10 mg/kg. Among the roughly 50 dose-escalation patients, 19 had hepatocellular carcinoma, about 15 melanoma, 9 renal cell carcinoma and 9 head and neck cancer. In the dose-escalation cohort, approximately 83% of patients were male, and the mean age was around 60 years with a range of about 20 to 79. Patients were allowed to have had prior anti-PD-1, anti-PD-L1 or anti-CTLA-4 therapy, and around 40% of the dose-escalation patients had previously received checkpoint inhibitors. Partial responses were achieved by three dose-escalation patients, of whom one had hepatocellular carcinoma and two had cutaneous melanoma. The point of sequencing TCRbeta in the periphery was to test whether ivuxolimab changed TCR sequence diversity and drove clonal T-cell expansion. The paper covers the monotherapy dose-escalation part of the phase I ivuxolimab trial, which included N ≈ 50 patients. Study-wide conclusions, independent of this receptor: The antigen specificity of the peripheral T cells that underwent clonal expansion was not determined. At doses of 0.1 to 3.0 mg/kg, clonal expansion of both CD4+ and CD8+ T cells in blood was seen between baseline and week 6. Low levels of normalized T-cell clonal expansion were also seen in some patients who did not respond. Partial responders in the 0.1-3.0 mg/kg groups had among the lowest normalized peripheral clonal expansion, especially among CD8+ T cells. After ivuxolimab, CD8+ T cells had more expanded clones than CD4+ T cells on average.

For sequencing of the TCRbeta CDR3 region, genomic DNA was extracted from the sorted cells. The immunoSEQ Assay was used to sequence the TCRbeta CDR3 regions. TCRdb re-hosts the immuneACCESS table, in-frame sequences only. Its copies lack some clones; in the studies checked, an unresolved V gene accounts for under half of them, and the cause for the rest is not known. The sample table shows over 65,000 clones, and around 80% are seen once. Roughly 0.53% of the sample is held by the ten biggest clonotypes. Here V drops 5 bases and J drops 9 bases, and the junction holds 13 bases not matched to any gene. Its CDR3 holds 15 amino acids, cysteine through phenylalanine. Solely the CDR3 DNA is kept, with 45 bases framed from the first base. As encoded in the germline V gene (reference sequence), CDR1 is LNHDA while CDR2 is SQIVND. The trial excluded patients who had a history of autoimmune disease or were on systemic immunosuppression. Peripheral blood for TCR sequencing was collected from all dose cohorts at baseline, on cycle 4 day 1, and on cycle 7 day 1. Samples came from an open-label, multicenter, first-in-human phase I dose-escalation trial of ivuxolimab. Adults with locally advanced or metastatic melanoma, renal cell carcinoma, hepatocellular carcinoma or head and neck squamous cell carcinoma were enrolled in the trial. Before TCR sequencing, CD4+ and CD8+ T cells were separately sorted from peripheral blood.

This clone has a handful of counts. What this receptor recognizes is not known. The sample holds no much larger clone one base away, and base qualities are not on file. This TCR came from an adult with an advanced solid tumor such as melanoma, head and neck, liver or kidney cancer. The sequence is built from TRBV19 and TRBJ1-5; 7 middle bases align to TRBD1. The specimen comprised CD4+ or CD8+ T cells sorted from blood, sampled in a trial of the OX40 agonist ivuxolimab. The CDR3 region reads CASSSDRDSLRPQHF. The nucleotide sequence is TGTGCCAGTAGTTCAGACCGGGACAGCCTTCGGCCCCAGCATTTT.